This record concerns one T cell receptor (beta chain) sequence. Its cognate antigen is unknown. These data come from a study of T cells after yellow fever vaccination. The wider study: SMART-Seq v4 Ultra Low Input handled preparation of low-cell-number fractions.

Overall study results and limits: Few clonotypes appeared in both CD4 and CD8 compartments. The bulk population could contribute abundant contaminating clonotypes to FACS-sorted repertoires. Weaker overall was a secondary response that nonetheless peaked faster, on day 5 versus 15.

TCRdb reprocessed the 5' RACE reads via MiXCR and lists one record per CDR3 protein. The sample includes around 530,000 distinct CDR3 sequences, around 16% of them seen just once. Sequences were derived from PBMCs, sampled 5 to 6 days after the first yellow fever vaccination. This receptor was identified in a man younger than 35 who received the YFV17D yellow fever vaccine.

CDR3 sequence reads: CASSVPGLNEQFF. CDR3 nucleotides: TGTGCCAGCAGCGTTCCGGGCTTGAATGAGCAGTTCTTC. The chain has TRBV9 and TRBJ2-1; D gene ambiguous. The germline V and J ends were trimmed by 2 bases and 7 bases, with 10 bases remaining between them. Germline V CDR1 and CDR2: SGDLS, YYNGEE. The length of the CDR3 is 13 residues.